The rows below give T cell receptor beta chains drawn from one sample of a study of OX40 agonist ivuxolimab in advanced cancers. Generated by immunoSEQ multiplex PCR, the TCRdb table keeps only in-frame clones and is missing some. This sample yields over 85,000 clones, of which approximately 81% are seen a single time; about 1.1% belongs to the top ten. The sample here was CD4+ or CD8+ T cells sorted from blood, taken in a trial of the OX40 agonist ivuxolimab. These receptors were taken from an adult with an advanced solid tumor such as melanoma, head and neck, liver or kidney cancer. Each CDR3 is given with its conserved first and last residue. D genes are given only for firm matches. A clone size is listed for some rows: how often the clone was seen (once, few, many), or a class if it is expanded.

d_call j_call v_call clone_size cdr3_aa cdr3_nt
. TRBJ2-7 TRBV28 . CASSSPQALGEQYF TGTGCCAGCAGTTCTCCCCAGGCTCTCGGTGAGCAGTACTTC
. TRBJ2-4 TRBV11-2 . CASSTGQFTLAKNIQYF TGTGCCAGCAGCACCGGACAGTTTACCTTAGCCAAAAACATTCAGTACTTC
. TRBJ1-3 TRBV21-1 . CASNTKNTIYF TGTGCCAGCAATACTAAAAACACCATATATTTT
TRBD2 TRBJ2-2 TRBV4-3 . CASSHERGGPQGELFF TGCGCCAGCAGCCATGAGCGGGGGGGCCCTCAAGGGGAGCTGTTTTTT
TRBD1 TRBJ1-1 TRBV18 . CASSPGDSREAFF TGTGCCAGCTCACCGGGGGACAGCCGCGAAGCTTTCTTT
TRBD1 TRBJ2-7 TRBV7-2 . CASREGGQGSYEQYF TGTGCCAGCAGGGAAGGAGGACAGGGGTCCTACGAGCAGTACTTC
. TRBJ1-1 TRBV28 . CASSTPSRASNTEAFF TGTGCCAGCAGTACCCCGTCCAGGGCCTCCAACACTGAAGCTTTCTTT
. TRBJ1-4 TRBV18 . CASSPRTDNEKLFF TGTGCCAGCTCACCTAGGACAGATAATGAAAAACTGTTTTTT
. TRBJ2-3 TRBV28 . CASSSPPAITDTQYF TGTGCCAGCAGTTCCCCTCCGGCTATCACAGATACGCAGTATTTT
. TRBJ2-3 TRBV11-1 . CASSSSGRGTDTQYF TGTGCCAGCAGCTCCAGTGGCCGAGGCACAGATACGCAGTATTTT
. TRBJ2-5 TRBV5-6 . CASSPALGSWTQETQYF TGTGCCAGCAGCCCGGCCTTGGGGTCATGGACTCAAGAGACCCAGTACTTC
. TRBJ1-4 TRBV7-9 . CASSPFTPYGDEKLFF TGTGCCAGCAGCCCCTTCACGCCCTACGGAGATGAAAAACTGTTTTTT
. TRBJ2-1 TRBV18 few CASSLLESSYNEQFF TGTGCCAGCTCCCTTCTGGAAAGCTCCTACAATGAGCAGTTCTTC
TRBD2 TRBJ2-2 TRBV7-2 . CASRAGTSGVTGELFF TGTGCCAGCAGGGCCGGGACTAGCGGCGTCACTGGGGAGCTGTTTTTT
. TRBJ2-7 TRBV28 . CASSLVDSSYEQYF TGTGCCAGCAGTTTGGTGGATAGCTCCTACGAGCAGTACTTC
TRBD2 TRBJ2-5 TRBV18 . CASSPQRSGGGDQETQYF TGTGCCAGCTCACCACAACGGAGCGGGGGGGGAGACCAAGAGACCCAGTACTTC
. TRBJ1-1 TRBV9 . CASSARTANTEAFF TGTGCCAGCAGCGCACGGACGGCGAACACTGAAGCTTTCTTT
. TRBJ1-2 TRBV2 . CASKLSGGGYGYTF TGTGCCAGCAAGTTATCTGGGGGCGGCTATGGCTACACCTTC
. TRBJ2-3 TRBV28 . CASSLPTEITDTQYF TGTGCCAGCAGCCTTCCGACAGAGATCACAGATACGCAGTATTTT
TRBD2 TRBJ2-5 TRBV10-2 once CASSEGIAGGHQETQYF TGCGCCAGCAGTGAGGGGATAGCGGGCGGACACCAAGAGACCCAGTACTTC
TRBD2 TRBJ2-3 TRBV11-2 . CASSLGGGADTQYF TGTGCCAGCAGCTTAGGCGGGGGGGCAGATACGCAGTATTTT
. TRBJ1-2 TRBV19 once CASSLNLFNYGYTF TGTGCCAGTAGTCTAAACCTCTTTAATTATGGCTACACCTTC
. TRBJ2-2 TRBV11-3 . CASSLNVYGELFF TGTGCCAGCAGCTTAAATGTCTACGGGGAGCTGTTTTTT
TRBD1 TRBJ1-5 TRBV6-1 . CASSGQGANQPQHF TGTGCCAGCAGTGGACAGGGGGCGAATCAGCCCCAGCATTTT
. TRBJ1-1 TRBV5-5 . CASSQRMGVSRVGDLGHLF TGTGCCAGCAGCCAAAGGATGGGGGTTTCAAGGGTTGGTGACTTGGGCCATCTCTTT
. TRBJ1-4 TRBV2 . CASSPLQGTNEKLFF TGTGCCAGCAGTCCCCTCCAGGGAACTAATGAAAAACTGTTTTTT
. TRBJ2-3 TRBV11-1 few CASSSLGYTQYF TGTGCCAGCAGCTCATTGGGGTATACGCAGTATTTT
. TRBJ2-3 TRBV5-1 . CASSPGAVSTDTQYF TGCGCCAGCAGCCCGGGGGCCGTAAGCACAGATACGCAGTATTTT
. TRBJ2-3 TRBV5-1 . CASRGAWGTDTQYF TGCGCCAGCAGGGGAGCCTGGGGCACAGATACGCAGTATTTT
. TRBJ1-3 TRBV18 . CASSPQSGSPFSGNTIYF TGTGCCAGCTCACCCCAGAGCGGCAGTCCCTTCTCTGGAAACACCATATATTTT
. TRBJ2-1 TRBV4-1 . CASSQDRESYNEQFF TGCGCCAGCAGCCAAGATCGTGAGTCGTACAATGAGCAGTTCTTC
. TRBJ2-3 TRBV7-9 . CASSRTGADTQYF TGTGCCAGCAGCCGTACAGGAGCAGATACGCAGTATTTT
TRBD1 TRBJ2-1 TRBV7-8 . CASSLTGQGETEQFF TGTGCCAGCAGCTTAACGGGACAGGGGGAAACTGAGCAGTTCTTC
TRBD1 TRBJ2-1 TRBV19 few CASSSGQGANEQFF TGTGCCAGTAGTTCTGGACAGGGGGCGAATGAGCAGTTCTTC
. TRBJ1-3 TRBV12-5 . CASGLVQKTDRLISGNTIYF TGTGCTAGTGGTTTGGTGCAAAAAACAGACAGGCTTATCTCTGGAAACACCATATATTTT
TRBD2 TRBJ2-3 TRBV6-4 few CASSDGAGGPGDTQYF TGTGCCAGCAGTGACGGAGCGGGGGGGCCGGGAGATACGCAGTATTTT
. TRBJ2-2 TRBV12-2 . CASRSGLTGELFF TGTGCAAGTCGCTCTGGACTGACCGGGGAGCTGTTTTTT
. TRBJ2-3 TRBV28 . CASSLSQLVRADTQYF TGTGCCAGCAGTTTATCCCAACTTGTACGAGCAGATACGCAGTATTTT
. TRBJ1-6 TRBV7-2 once CASSPTMNSPLHF TGTGCCAGCAGCCCCACCATGAATTCACCCCTCCACTTT
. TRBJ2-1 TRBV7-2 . CASSLRADEQFF TGTGCCAGCAGCTTAAGGGCAGATGAGCAGTTCTTC
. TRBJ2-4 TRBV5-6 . CASSLRGAKNIQYF TGTGCCAGCAGCCTAAGGGGAGCCAAAAACATTCAGTACTTC
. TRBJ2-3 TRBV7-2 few CASSLVWGSLTDTQYF TGTGCCAGCAGCTTAGTCTGGGGCAGCCTCACAGATACGCAGTATTTT
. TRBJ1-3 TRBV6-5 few CASSRTYPPDTIYF TGTGCCAGCAGTCGGACGTACCCGCCGGACACCATATATTTT
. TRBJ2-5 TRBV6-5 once CASSYSSEVRQETQYF TGTGCCAGCAGTTACTCTTCCGAGGTTAGGCAAGAGACCCAGTACTTC
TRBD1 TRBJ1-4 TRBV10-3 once CAISERGHEKLFF TGTGCCATCAGTGAAAGGGGGCATGAAAAACTGTTTTTT
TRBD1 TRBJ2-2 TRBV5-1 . CASSQPGQRLAGELFF TGCGCCAGCAGCCAGCCGGGACAGCGTTTAGCCGGGGAGCTGTTTTTT
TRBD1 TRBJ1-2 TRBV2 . CASTLPRTGGVYGYTF TGTGCCAGCACCTTACCACGGACAGGGGGCGTCTATGGCTACACCTTC
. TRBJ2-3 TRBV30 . CAWSGGPSLDTDTQYF TGTGCCTGGAGTGGGGGCCCGTCCCTCGACACAGATACGCAGTATTTT
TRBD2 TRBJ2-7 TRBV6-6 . CASRASGGDYEQYF TGTGCCAGCAGAGCTAGCGGGGGGGACTACGAGCAGTACTTC
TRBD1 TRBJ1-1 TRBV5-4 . CASSPYRGMNTEAFF TGTGCCAGCAGCCCTTACAGGGGGATGAACACTGAAGCTTTCTTT
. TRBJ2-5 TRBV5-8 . CASSAPVAAAKETQYF TGTGCCAGCAGCGCCCCGGTTGCGGCAGCCAAAGAGACCCAGTACTTC
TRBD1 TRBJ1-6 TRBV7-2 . CASSQGQGVYNSPLHF TGTGCCAGCAGCCAGGGACAGGGGGTCTATAATTCACCCCTCCACTTT
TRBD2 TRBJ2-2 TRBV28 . CASSSPWGGSNGGRPPGELFF TGTGCCAGCAGTTCCCCCTGGGGAGGGAGTAACGGGGGAAGGCCCCCCGGGGAGCTGTTTTTT
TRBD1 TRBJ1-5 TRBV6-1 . CASTRTGDPNQPQHF TGTGCCAGCACCAGGACAGGCGATCCTAATCAGCCCCAGCATTTT
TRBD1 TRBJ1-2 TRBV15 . CATSRNGQGSGYTF TGTGCCACCAGCAGGAACGGACAGGGGTCTGGCTACACCTTC
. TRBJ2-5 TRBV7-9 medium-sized CASSPDLGEQETQYF TGTGCCAGCAGCCCCGATCTGGGGGAACAAGAGACCCAGTACTTC
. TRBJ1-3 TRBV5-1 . CASSITGGNTIYF TGCGCCAGCAGTATAACGGGCGGAAACACCATATATTTT